Each of the 30 T cell receptor beta chains below was sequenced from the same sample in a study of blood T cell repertoires in COVID-19. Some clones are missing from TCRdb's copy, which holds only in-frame ones; the method was immunoSEQ multiplex PCR. Here the sample spans roughly 70,000 clones, approximately 83% being singletons. The sample consisted of peripheral blood. Receptors originate from a human donor in a cohort sampled during active COVID-19.

V is TRBV7-3 and J is TRBJ2-1; 7 nucleotides line up with TRBD2. V was pared by 0 bases and J by 5 bases, with 4 bases of the junction left unmatched. Germline CDR1 is SGHTA and CDR2 is FQGTGA. The CDR3 spans 15 residues. CDR3 amino acids: CASSLTPGRDNEQFF. As DNA, the CDR3 is TGTGCCAGCAGCTTAACACCGGGGAGGGACAATGAGCAGTTCTTC.

V gene TRBV7-9 combines with J gene TRBJ1-6, with D perhaps matching TRBD1 (5 bases). The germline V gene has CDR1 SEHNR and CDR2 FQNEAQ (reference sequence). Between the trimmed V and J ends, which lost 2 bases and 8 bases, there was a span of 10 bases. The CDR3 runs 14 residues. In nucleotides, the CDR3 is TGTGCCAGCAGCTTATCGGGGGGGTATTCACCCCTCCACTTT. As protein: CASSLSGGYSPLHF.

This clone was counted once. The chain combines TRBV5-4 with TRBJ2-7, with 10 bases identical to TRBD1. The CDR3 has 14 residues. The germline CDR1 and CDR2 sequences are SGHNT and YYREEE (reference sequence). J was trimmed by 2 bases and V by 3 bases; bases with no gene match: 2. CDR3 in DNA: TGTGCCAGCAGCTACGGACAGGGGGCCTACGAGCAGTACTTC. This translates into CASSYGQGAYEQYF.

V gene TRBV7-8 combines with J gene TRBJ2-3, with D perhaps matching TRBD2 (6 bases). The CDR3 spans 16 residues. V was cut by 5 bases and J by 2 bases, with 17 bases left in between. The germline V gene has CDR1 SGHVS and CDR2 FQNEAQ. The CDR3 nucleotides read TGTGCCAGCAGCCCACGCCGGGACTCCTCCACAGATACGCAGTATTTT. It translates to CASSPRRDSSTDTQYF.

This sequence joins TRBV5-1 and TRBJ1-2; no clear D. Germline CDR1 reads SGHRS; CDR2 reads YFSETQ. The CDR3 contains 13 residues. The V gene lost 5 bases and the J gene lost 8 bases, with 16 bases spanning the gap. CDR3 amino acids: CASRPSRPGGYTF. The CDR3 bases are TGCGCCAGCAGACCTTCGCGGCCTGGCGGCTACACCTTC.

This chain uses TRBV15 with TRBJ2-5, with 15 positions matching TRBD2. The length of the CDR3 is 17 residues. Looked up from germline, CDR1 is LNHNV and CDR2 is YYDKDF (reference sequence). The V and J ends lost 5 bases and 5 bases, in that order; junction bases with no gene match: 9. The CDR3 loop reads CATSPGTSGGYRETQYF. The CDR3 coding sequence is TGTGCCACCAGCCCCGGGACTAGCGGGGGGTACCGGGAGACCCAGTACTTC. Looking up the rest from reference TRBV15 and TRBJ2-5 gives the full variable domain: DAMVIQNPRYQVTQFGKPVTLSCSQTLNHNVMYWYQQKSSQAPKLLFHYYDKDFNNEADTPDNFQSRRPNTSFCFLDIRSPGLGDTAMYLCATSPGTSGGYRETQYFGPGTRLLVL.

The V gene is TRBV28, the J gene TRBJ2-5; 8 nucleotides line up with TRBD2. In germline, CDR1 is MDHEN, CDR2 SYDVKM. V shed 6 bases and J 2 bases; nucleotides not matched to a gene: 8. The CDR3 spans 15 residues. In DNA form, the CDR3 reads TGTGCCAGCAGGTTCCTCCGCGGGGGGCAAGAGACCCAGTACTTC. It is translated as CASRFLRGGQETQYF.

This chain joins TRBV7-2 and TRBJ1-2, with 8 bases identical to TRBD1. With V trimmed by 4 bases and J by 8 bases, 6 bases remained unmatched. The CDR3 consists of 13 residues. Germline lookup yields CDR1 SGHTA and CDR2 FQGNSA. This CDR3 reads CASSSQGARGYTF. The CDR3 DNA reads TGTGCCAGCAGCTCGCAGGGGGCGCGGGGCTACACCTTC.

The J gene is TRBJ1-3, the V gene TRBV7-2, with unresolved D. The CDR3 runs 12 residues. Germline loops: CDR1 SGHTA, CDR2 FQGNSA. V was cut by 1 base and J by 10 bases, with 8 bases left in between. CDR3 bases: TGTGCCAGCAGCTTAGTCCCCCGGACCATATATTTT. It translates to CASSLVPRTIYF.

The chain has TRBV19 and TRBJ2-5; possibly TRBD2 for D (7 bases). The CDR3 covers 15 residues. Germline V gene lookup returns CDR1 LNHDA and CDR2 SQIVND (reference sequence). The germline V and J ends were trimmed by 4 bases and 4 bases, with 16 bases remaining between them. CDR3 protein: CASSTEGGPRETQYF. CDR3 DNA: TGTGCCAGTAGTACCGAGGGGGGGCCACGAGAGACCCAGTACTTC.

V gene TRBV4-3 combines with J gene TRBJ1-3; D is undetermined. Trimming took 0 bases from V and 9 from J, leaving 12 bases between them. CDR1 and CDR2 (germline): LGHNA, YSLEER. The CDR3 contains 14 residues. CDR3 protein: CASSQDFVRSTIYF. CDR3 nucleotides: TGCGCCAGCAGCCAAGATTTCGTCCGGAGCACCATATATTTT.

This clone was recorded once. The rearrangement joins TRBV11-2 to TRBJ2-7; TRBD2 might be the D (6 bases). Germline V gene data show CDR1 as SGHAT and CDR2 as FQNNGV. The V and J ends lost 3 bases and 3 bases respectively, with 12 bases between them. This CDR3 comprises 14 residues. The CDR3, as DNA: TGTGCCAGCAGCTTCGGGGGTGTGGGCTACGAGCAGTACTTC. Its protein product is CASSFGGVGYEQYF. Based on the CDR3 plus reference TRBV11-2 and TRBJ2-7, the full variable domain is EAGVAQSPRYKIIEKRQSVAFWCNPISGHATLYWYQQILGQGPKLLIQFQNNGVVDDSQLPKDRFSAERLKGVDSTLKIQPAKLEDSAVYLCASSFGGVGYEQYFGPGTRLTVT.

CDR3 sequence reads: CASSFRYNQPQHF. The CDR3 bases are TGTGCCAGCAGTTTCCGGTACAATCAGCCCCAGCATTTT. The chain has TRBV28 and TRBJ1-5; the D is unclear. Looked up from germline, CDR1 is MDHEN and CDR2 is SYDVKM. The V gene lost 3 bases and the J gene lost 3 bases, with 6 bases spanning the gap. The CDR3 loop spans 13 amino acids.

Details on this clone: Additional DNA sequences in this sample encode the identical CDR3. The chain is built from TRBV27 and TRBJ1-6; no firm D call. CDR1 is MNHEY, CDR2 SMNVEV, per germline (reference sequence). Trimming left V 0 bases short and J 7 bases short, with 13 bases between. The CDR3 contains 16 residues. This CDR3 is CASSLSRPQGNSPLHF. CDR3 nucleotides: TGTGCCAGCAGTTTATCGCGGCCACAAGGAAATTCACCCCTCCACTTT.

This clone was seen a single time. The rearrangement links TRBV3-1 (or the pseudogene TRBV3-2) to TRBJ1-2; D unclear. Germline CDR1 is LGHDT and CDR2 is YNNKEL (reference sequence). Trimming took 3 bases from V and 5 from J, leaving 13 bases between them. This CDR3 has 14 amino acids. The CDR3 spells CASSQGGPVYGYTF. The CDR3 nucleotides read TGTGCCAGCAGCCAGGGAGGCCCAGTTTATGGCTACACCTTC.

The chain joins TRBV20-1 to TRBJ1-1; 10 nucleotides line up with TRBD1. V lost 3 bases and J lost 5; bases outside the gene matches: 9. The CDR3 spans 15 residues. CDR1 DFQATT and CDR2 SNEGSKA come from the germline V gene (reference sequence). DNA of the CDR3: TGCAGTGCTAGTGATTCCCGGGACAGGGGAACTGAAGCTTTCTTT. Residues: CSASDSRDRGTEAFF.

This chain links TRBV5-1 with TRBJ2-7; D call uncertain. The length of the CDR3 is 13 residues. The ends were cut back, 3 bases at V and 3 bases at J, with 10 bases in the middle. Germline CDR1 reads SGHRS; CDR2 reads YFSETQ. This CDR3 reads CASSYRQFYEQYF. CDR3 bases: TGCGCCAGCAGCTATCGACAATTCTACGAGCAGTACTTC.

J is TRBJ1-2 and V is TRBV13, with a possible D match to TRBD1 (5 bases). CDR1 PRHDT and CDR2 FYEKMQ come from the germline V gene (reference sequence). V lost 0 bases, J lost 5 bases, and 7 bases lay in between. The CDR3 is made up of 13 amino acids. The CDR3 loop reads CASSLGGRYGYTF. CDR3 DNA sequence: TGTGCCAGCAGCTTAGGGGGGCGATATGGCTACACCTTC.

The CDR3 coding sequence is TGTGCCAGCACCGAATGGGACAGTGGCTTGGGCGACTATGGCTACACCTTC. Its translation is CASTEWDSGLGDYGYTF. The rearrangement uses TRBV2 and TRBJ1-2; 7 bases fit TRBD1. The junction had 17 bases not matched to a gene; V was cut back by 7 bases and J by 3 bases. From germline, CDR1 is SNHLY and CDR2 FYNNEI. The CDR3 runs to 17 residues.

This clone was observed a few times. The rearrangement uses TRBV11-2 and TRBJ2-5, with a possible D match to TRBD2 (6 bases). The CDR3 consists of 15 residues. Germline CDR1 SGHAT, CDR2 FQNNGV. With 5 bases removed from V and 5 bases from J, the gap between germline ends came to 18 bases. The CDR3 coding sequence is TGTGCCAGCAGCCAACGACTACGTCGGGGGGAGACCCAGTACTTC. As protein: CASSQRLRRGETQYF.

Here the CDR3 DNA reads TGTGCCAGCAGCTTAGCGCGTTTAAGGAACACTGAAGCTTTCTTT. This codes for CASSLARLRNTEAFF. This chain joins TRBV7-9 and TRBJ1-1; no reliable D call. CDR1 SEHNR and CDR2 FQNEAQ come from the germline V gene (reference sequence). V was cut by 0 bases and J by 1 base, with 9 bases left in between. The CDR3 covers 15 residues.

This clone has a single count. The J gene is TRBJ2-7, the V gene TRBV6-6; 10 bases agree with TRBD1. Germline CDR1 MNHNY, CDR2 SVGAGI (reference sequence). This CDR3 has 16 amino acids. The V and J ends lost 5 bases and 0 bases, in that order; junction bases with no gene match: 7. DNA of the CDR3: TGTGCCAGCAGTGGGACAGGGGTTTACACCTCCTACGAGCAGTACTTC. Residues: CASSGTGVYTSYEQYF.

The genes are TRBV20-1 and TRBJ2-5; D unresolved. Deletions cut 2 bases from V and 5 bases from J, with 6 bases between. The CDR3 loop spans 11 amino acids. In germline, CDR1 is DFQATT, CDR2 SNEGSKA (reference sequence). The CDR3 sequence: CSARHLETQYF. The CDR3 DNA is TGCAGTGCTAGACATTTGGAGACCCAGTACTTC.

The chain combines TRBV4-3 with TRBJ2-7; D possibly corresponds to TRBD2 (6 bases). Germline V gene sequence: CDR1 LGHNA, CDR2 YSLEER. This CDR3 comprises 15 residues. Deletions cut 0 bases from V and 4 bases from J, with 13 bases between. CDR3 sequence (DNA): TGCGCCAGCAGCCAAGACCCGGGACTCCCTTACGAGCAGTACTTC. Encoded protein: CASSQDPGLPYEQYF.

For the CDR3, the DNA is TGTGCCAGCAGTGAAGGAGGGGGACAGGGGTCTTTGGGTCTCTATGGCTACACCTTC. Its translation: CASSEGGGQGSLGLYGYTF. V is TRBV6-1 and J is TRBJ1-2; 10 bases map to TRBD1. V shed 1 base, J shed 4 bases, and the junction held 15 bases outside the gene matches. Germline CDR1 is MNHNS and CDR2 is SASEGT. The CDR3 sequence is 19 residues long.

The J gene is TRBJ2-5, the V gene TRBV25-1, with TRBD2 as a possible D gene (6 bases). Germline V CDR1 and CDR2: MGHDK, SYGVNS. Trimming stripped 4 bases from V and 6 bases from J, with 15 bases between. The CDR3 has 14 amino acids. The CDR3: CASSAPGLGKTQYF. Written as DNA, the CDR3 is TGTGCCAGCAGTGCGCCGGGACTCGGAAAGACCCAGTACTTC.

This chain connects TRBV9 to TRBJ1-2; TRBD1 might be the D (6 bases). Germline V gene lookup returns CDR1 SGDLS and CDR2 YYNGEE. Trimming took off 4 bases at V and 6 bases at J, with 16 bases between the two ends. The CDR3 contains 14 residues. In DNA form, the CDR3 reads TGTGCCAGCAGCCCGAATACGTACAGGGATGGCTACACCTTC. It codes for CASSPNTYRDGYTF.

The rearrangement joins TRBV5-4 to TRBJ1-1; D not resolved. This CDR3 has 15 residues. Germline CDR1 SGHNT, CDR2 YYREEE (reference sequence). Trimming took 0 bases from V and 5 from J, leaving 14 bases between them. The DNA of the CDR3 is TGTGCCAGCAGCTTGGGCGCTAACAGTTGGACTGAAGCTTTCTTT. This encodes CASSLGANSWTEAFF. The complete variable domain, with remaining parts taken from reference TRBV5-4 and TRBJ1-1, reads ETGVTQSPTHLIKTRGQQVTLRCSSQSGHNTVSWYQQALGQGPQFIFQYYREEENGRGNFPPRFSGLQFPNYSSELNVNALELDDSALYLCASSLGANSWTEAFFGQGTRLTVV.

The chain uses TRBV6-2 or TRBV6-3 and TRBJ2-2; TRBD2 matches at 10 bases. The CDR3 covers 15 residues. CDR1 and CDR2 (germline): MNHEY, SVGEGT. The ends lost 4 bases at V and 3 bases at J; junction bases unmatched: 2. As DNA, the CDR3 is TGTGCCAGCAGTTTAGCGGGGGGATACACCGGGGAGCTGTTTTTT. Protein sequence: CASSLAGGYTGELFF.

The chain recombines TRBV11-2 with TRBJ2-5, with 7 nucleotides matching TRBD1. CDR1 and CDR2 (germline): SGHAT, FQNNGV. V lost 6 bases, J lost 1 base, and 8 bases stayed unmatched. The CDR3 has 15 residues. This chain's CDR3 is CASRANTGVQETQYF. Here the CDR3 DNA reads TGTGCCAGCAGAGCTAACACAGGGGTCCAAGAGACCCAGTACTTC. Variable domain in full (rest from reference TRBV11-2 and TRBJ2-5): EAGVAQSPRYKIIEKRQSVAFWCNPISGHATLYWYQQILGQGPKLLIQFQNNGVVDDSQLPKDRFSAERLKGVDSTLKIQPAKLEDSAVYLCASRANTGVQETQYFGPGTRLLVL.